This TCR beta chain was identified in a study of graft-versus-host responses after intestinal transplantation. Study background: Each recipient received a multivisceral, liver-intestinal, or isolated intestinal graft. Among the recipients, all got anti-thymocyte globulin induction and then tacrolimus and steroids for about 3 years.

Only in-frame clones appear in the TCRdb table, and some are missing; sequencing was by immunoSEQ multiplex PCR. Altogether fewer than 95,000 clones are present, about 93% being singletons, with the ten largest covering 1.5% to 2.5%. Trimming took 0 bases from V and 0 from J, leaving 7 bases between them. CDR1 is LNHNV, CDR2 YYDKDF, per germline (reference sequence). There are 15 residues in the CDR3. A word on this clone: What it binds is unknown.

Study-level findings and limits: In recipient marrow, GvH clones were found, and some appeared first in ileum or blood. Allografts of one patient group, those with graft-donor T cell macrochimerism, had high graft-versus-host to host-versus-graft clonal ratios.

The sequence was obtained from a human donor who received an intestinal transplant. The sample here was unstimulated CD8+ T cells sorted from spleen or lymph node cells, taken before intestinal transplant. The chain employs TRBV15 and TRBJ2-3, with D perhaps matching TRBD2 (5 bases). The CDR3 nucleotides are TGTGCCACCAGCAGAGAGCGGGCGAGCACAGATACGCAGTATTTT. Translating gives CATSRERASTDTQYF.